A selection of T cell receptor beta chains follows, all from one sample in a study of Graves' ophthalmopathy and Graves' hyperthyroidism. TCRdb redid the calling of the multiplex PCR reads with MiXCR, one entry per CDR3 protein. The data hold hundreds of thousands of distinct CDR3 sequences, with 22% observed a single time. The sequencing sample was made of peripheral blood. All receptors derive from a woman younger than 35 with stable Graves' hyperthyroidism. Some clones in this sample may be carry-over from other donors' samples. Both conserved end residues are part of each CDR3. A D gene is named only where the DNA matches it firmly. Part of the rows lack a size; the others show once, few, many or a class for expanded clones.

clone_size	v_call	cdr3_length	j_call	d_call	cdr3_aa	cdr3_nt
many	TRBV5-1	14	TRBJ2-5	TRBD1	CASSFRGQGETQYF	TGCGCCAGCAGCTTCAGGGGGCAAGGAGAGACCCAGTACTTC
few	TRBV20-1	14	TRBJ2-5	-	CSARDRRRGETQYF	TGCAGTGCTAGAGATCGTAGGCGCGGGGAGACCCAGTACTTC
many	TRBV6-1	14	TRBJ2-5	-	CASSVLGVGETQYF	TGTGCCAGCAGTGTCCTTGGGGTCGGAGAGACCCAGTACTTC
many	TRBV6-2/TRBV6-3	14	TRBJ1-3	-	CASSYGFSGNTIYF	TGTGCCAGCAGTTACGGCTTCTCTGGAAACACCATATATTTT
-	TRBV27	16	TRBJ1-6	TRBD1	CASSFRGPGLNSPLHF	TGTGCCAGCAGTTTCAGGGGGCCAGGCCTTAATTCACCCCTCCACTTT
once	TRBV2	15	TRBJ2-2	TRBD2	CASSVAGGDTGELFF	TGTGCCAGCAGTGTAGCGGGGGGAGACACCGGGGAGCTGTTTTTT
few	TRBV27	16	TRBJ2-7	TRBD2	CASTRMSASGDYEQYF	TGTGCCAGCACCCGGATGTCGGCTAGCGGGGATTACGAGCAGTACTTC
many	TRBV27	14	TRBJ2-7	TRBD1	CASSSGQRLYEQYF	TGTGCCAGCAGCTCGGGACAGCGACTTTACGAGCAGTACTTC
-	TRBV6-1	13	TRBJ2-7	-	CASRIRGDYEQYF	TGTGCCAGCAGGATCAGGGGGGACTACGAGCAGTACTTC
many	TRBV6-2/TRBV6-3	14	TRBJ2-4	-	CASPIGEKKNIQYF	TGTGCCAGCCCTATAGGTGAAAAGAAAAACATTCAGTACTTC
many	TRBV6-2/TRBV6-3	16	TRBJ2-5	-	CASSYRQGQLQETQYF	TGTGCCAGCAGTTATCGGCAGGGCCAACTTCAAGAGACCCAGTACTTC
many	TRBV20-1	13	TRBJ1-1	-	CSARTGGVAEAFF	TGCAGTGCTAGGACGGGGGGCGTCGCTGAAGCTTTCTTT
many	TRBV20-1	13	TRBJ2-7	-	CSARHRYSYEQYF	TGCAGTGCGAGGCACAGGTACTCCTACGAGCAGTACTTC
-	TRBV6-1	11	TRBJ2-7	-	CASMTFDEQYF	TGTGCCAGCATGACATTTGACGAGCAGTACTTC
many	TRBV27	17	TRBJ2-5	TRBD2	CASSSRLAGGWQETQYF	TGTGCCAGCAGTTCCCGACTAGCGGGGGGGTGGCAAGAGACCCAGTACTTC
few	TRBV2	12	TRBJ1-1	-	CASVTGATEAFF	TGTGCCAGCGTCACCGGGGCCACTGAAGCTTTCTTT
many	TRBV11-2	16	TRBJ1-2	-	CASSRGRIKANYGYTF	TGTGCCAGCAGCCGAGGCAGGATCAAAGCTAACTATGGCTACACCTTC
-	TRBV28	12	TRBJ1-2	-	CASHQTGLGYTF	TGTGCCAGCCACCAAACGGGACTGGGCTACACCTTC
many	TRBV7-3	17	TRBJ2-2	TRBD2	CASSLTGGLGDTGELFF	TGTGCCAGCAGCTTAACGGGGGGACTAGGAGACACCGGGGAGCTGTTTTTT
many	TRBV3-1	19	TRBJ1-2	TRBD1	CASSQDPSMPGQKGEGYTF	TGTGCCAGCAGCCAAGACCCAAGTATGCCGGGACAGAAAGGGGAAGGCTACACCTTC
few	TRBV6-1	14	TRBJ2-2	-	CASSKYMNTGELFF	TGTGCCAGCAGTAAATACATGAACACCGGGGAGCTGTTTTTT
many	TRBV5-1	15	TRBJ1-1	-	CASSLIVSRNTEAFF	TGCGCCAGTAGCTTGATCGTATCAAGGAACACTGAAGCTTTCTTT
-	TRBV12-3/TRBV12-4	12	TRBJ2-7	-	CASSLLHYEQYF	TGTGCCAGCAGTTTACTCCACTACGAGCAGTACTTC
many	TRBV20-1	13	TRBJ1-2	TRBD1	CSARDRANYGYTF	TGCAGTGCCAGGGACAGAGCTAACTATGGCTACACCTTC
many	TRBV6-1	14	TRBJ1-1	TRBD1	CASRQDRAGTEAFF	TGTGCCAGCAGACAAGACAGGGCGGGCACTGAAGCTTTCTTT
-	TRBV6-5	16	TRBJ1-6	TRBD1	CASSYSSTGWNSPLHF	TGTGCCAGCAGTTACTCATCGACAGGGTGGAATTCACCCCTCCACTTT
many	TRBV6-2/TRBV6-3	14	TRBJ1-2	TRBD1	CASSYGGTGNGYTF	TGTGCCAGCAGTTACGGAGGGACAGGGAACGGCTACACCTTC
many	TRBV20-1	14	TRBJ1-1	-	CSARLRTGGTEAFF	TGCAGTGCTAGGTTACGCACAGGAGGCACTGAAGCTTTCTTT
many	TRBV6-1	12	TRBJ1-2	-	CASKGPKNGYTF	TGTGCCAGCAAGGGGCCGAAGAATGGCTACACCTTC
many	TRBV27	16	TRBJ2-7	TRBD2	CASSSLGGGETYEQYF	TGTGCCAGCAGTTCTCTCGGGGGAGGGGAAACCTACGAGCAGTACTTC
-	TRBV19	15	TRBJ2-2	TRBD2	CASSIWTSGSGELFF	TGTGCCAGTAGTATCTGGACTAGCGGGAGCGGGGAGCTGTTTTTT
once	TRBV12-3/TRBV12-4	14	TRBJ2-4	-	CASSLAGSKNIQYF	TGTGCCAGCAGTTTAGCGGGCTCCAAAAACATTCAGTACTTC
few	TRBV7-3	19	TRBJ2-6	-	CASSLIRMGGMSGANVLTF	TGTGCCAGCAGCTTAATTAGAATGGGGGGCATGTCTGGGGCCAACGTCCTGACTTTC
many	TRBV6-1	14	TRBJ1-2	-	CASPQVRDNYGYTF	TGTGCCAGCCCCCAGGTCAGGGACAACTATGGCTACACCTTC
-	TRBV12-3/TRBV12-4	16	TRBJ2-2	TRBD2	CASSAGTSGGRGELFF	TGTGCCAGCAGTGCAGGGACTAGCGGGGGGCGAGGGGAGCTGTTTTTT
-	TRBV6-2/TRBV6-3	15	TRBJ2-4	TRBD2	CASSYSGGRGYIQYF	TGTGCCAGCAGTTACTCCGGCGGGAGAGGGTACATTCAGTACTTC
-	TRBV6-1	13	TRBJ1-2	TRBD1	CASSMTGGRGYTF	TGTGCCAGCAGCATGACAGGGGGTCGGGGCTACACCTTC
-	TRBV20-1	12	TRBJ1-1	-	CSVGTSNTEAFF	TGCAGTGTCGGGACATCGAACACTGAAGCTTTCTTT
many	TRBV10-3	13	TRBJ2-7	-	CAISDNRSDEQYF	TGTGCCATCAGTGACAACAGGTCGGACGAGCAGTACTTC
many	TRBV13	15	TRBJ2-7	TRBD2	CASSPPEAGGLEQYF	TGTGCCAGCAGCCCTCCTGAAGCGGGAGGGCTTGAGCAGTACTTC
-	TRBV7-2	15	TRBJ2-7	TRBD2	CASSPGLAEFYEQYF	TGTGCCAGCAGCCCCGGTCTAGCGGAGTTCTACGAGCAGTACTTC
many	TRBV10-3	13	TRBJ2-5	TRBD1	CAIRDTGVETQYF	TGTGCCATCAGGGATACAGGGGTTGAGACCCAGTACTTC
once	TRBV12-3/TRBV12-4	13	TRBJ2-7	-	CASSPSDPAEQYF	TGTGCCAGCAGTCCCTCTGATCCGGCCGAGCAGTACTTC
many	TRBV19	15	TRBJ1-2	TRBD1	CASSKGQGDGYGYTF	TGTGCCAGTAGTAAAGGACAGGGAGACGGCTATGGCTACACCTTC
-	TRBV20-1	15	TRBJ2-2	TRBD2	CSASAGTSGSGELFF	TGCAGTGCTAGTGCCGGGACTAGCGGTTCCGGGGAGCTGTTTTTT
-	TRBV12-3/TRBV12-4	12	TRBJ1-1	-	CASSLEDSEAFF	TGTGCCAGCAGTTTGGAGGACAGCGAAGCTTTCTTT